Given below is one T cell receptor beta chain in context. The target antigen is unknown. Sequencing was performed with immunoSEQ multiplex PCR; in TCRdb, only in-frame clones are kept and a portion is missing. The data hold some 130,000 clones, with roughly nine tenths observed a single time. The entry originates in a study of cytomegalovirus exposure and HLA in healthy donors. Study outcomes and limitations: In vitro work confirmed that a few CMV-associated chains recognize CMV antigens. Diagnosis of cytomegalovirus status made by the classifier reportedly showed high specificity and sensitivity. Cytomegalovirus-associated status was assigned to some 180 TCR beta chains.

The CDR3 is made up of 15 amino acids. Per the germline V gene, CDR1 is SNHLY and CDR2 is FYNNEI. V gave up 2 bases and J gave up 5 bases, with 12 bases separating them. Material: PBMCs. The sequence derives from a woman between 18 and 30 years old in good health and CMV-seronegative. The chain uses TRBV2 and TRBJ1-4; TRBD1 might be the D (6 bases). CDR3 bases: TGTGCCAGCAGTGAAAATACAGGGAGAAATGAAAAACTGTTTTTT. This translates into CASSENTGRNEKLFF.